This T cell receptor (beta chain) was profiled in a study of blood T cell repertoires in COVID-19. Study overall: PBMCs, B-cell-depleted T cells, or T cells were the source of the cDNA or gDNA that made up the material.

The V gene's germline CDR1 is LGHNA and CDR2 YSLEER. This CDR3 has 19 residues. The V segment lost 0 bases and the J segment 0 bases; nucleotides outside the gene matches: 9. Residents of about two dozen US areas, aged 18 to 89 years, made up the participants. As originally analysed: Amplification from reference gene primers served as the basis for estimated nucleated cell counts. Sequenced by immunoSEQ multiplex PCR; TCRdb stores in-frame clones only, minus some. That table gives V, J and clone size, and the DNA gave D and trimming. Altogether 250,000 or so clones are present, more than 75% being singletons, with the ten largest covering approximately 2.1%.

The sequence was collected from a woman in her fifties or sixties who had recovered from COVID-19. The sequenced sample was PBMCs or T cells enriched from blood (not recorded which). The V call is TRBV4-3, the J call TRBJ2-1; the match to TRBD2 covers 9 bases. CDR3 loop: CASSQDLGTSLGSYNEQFF. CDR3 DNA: TGCGCCAGCAGCCAAGATCTTGGGACTAGCTTAGGCTCCTACAATGAGCAGTTCTTC.